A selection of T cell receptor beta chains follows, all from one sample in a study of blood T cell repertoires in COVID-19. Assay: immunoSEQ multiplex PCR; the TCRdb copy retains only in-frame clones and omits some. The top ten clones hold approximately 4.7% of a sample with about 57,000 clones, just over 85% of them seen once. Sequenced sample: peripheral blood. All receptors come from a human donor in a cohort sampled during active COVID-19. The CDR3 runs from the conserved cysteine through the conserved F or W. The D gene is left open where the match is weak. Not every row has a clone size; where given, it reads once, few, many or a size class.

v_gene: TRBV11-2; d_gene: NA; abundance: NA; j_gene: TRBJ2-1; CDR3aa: CASSLAGEGNEQFF; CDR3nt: TGTGCCAGCAGCTTAGCGGGAGAGGGCAATGAGCAGTTCTTC
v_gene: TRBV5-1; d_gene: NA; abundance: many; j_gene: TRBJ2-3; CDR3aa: CASSFPSTDTQYF; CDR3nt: TGCGCCAGCAGCTTCCCTAGCACAGATACGCAGTATTTT
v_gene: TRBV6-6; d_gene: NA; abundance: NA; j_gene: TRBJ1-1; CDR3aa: CASIPGGGTEAFF; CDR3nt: TGTGCCAGCATCCCGGGGGGGGGTACTGAAGCTTTCTTT
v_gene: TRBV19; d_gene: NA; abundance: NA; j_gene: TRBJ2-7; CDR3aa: CASSIVPDSAYEQYF; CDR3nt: TGTGCCAGTAGTATAGTTCCGGACAGTGCCTACGAGCAGTACTTC
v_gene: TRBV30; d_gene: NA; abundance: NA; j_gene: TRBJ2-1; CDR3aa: CAWSWRGGEQFF; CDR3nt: TGTGCCTGGAGTTGGAGGGGAGGTGAGCAGTTCTTC
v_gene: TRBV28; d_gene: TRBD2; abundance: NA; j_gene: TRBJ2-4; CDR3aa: CASYPRGGAKNIQYF; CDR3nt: TGTGCCAGCTACCCCCGGGGGGGAGCCAAAAACATTCAGTACTTC
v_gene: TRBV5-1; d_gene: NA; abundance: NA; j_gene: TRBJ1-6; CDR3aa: CASSSGDPRDSPLHF; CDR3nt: TGCGCCAGCAGCTCGGGGGACCCCAGGGATTCACCCCTCCACTTT
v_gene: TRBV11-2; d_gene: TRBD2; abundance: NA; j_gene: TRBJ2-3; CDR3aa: CASSPAGLAGRTQYF; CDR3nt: TGTGCCAGCAGCCCGGCGGGACTAGCGGGACGTACGCAGTATTTT
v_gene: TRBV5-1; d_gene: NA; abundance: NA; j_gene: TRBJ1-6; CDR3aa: CASSLGRSNSPLHF; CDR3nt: TGCGCCAGCAGCTTGGGGCGGTCTAATTCACCCCTCCACTTT
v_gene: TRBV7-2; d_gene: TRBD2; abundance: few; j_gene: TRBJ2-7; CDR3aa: CASSQRTSGIYEQYF; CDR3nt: TGTGCCAGCAGCCAACGGACTAGCGGGATCTACGAGCAGTACTTC
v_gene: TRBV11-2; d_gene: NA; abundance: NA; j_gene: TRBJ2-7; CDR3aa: CASSKAGNRYEQYF; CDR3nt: TGTGCCAGCAGCAAAGCAGGGAACCGCTACGAGCAGTACTTC
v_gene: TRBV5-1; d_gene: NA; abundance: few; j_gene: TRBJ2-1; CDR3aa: CASSLAGADYNEQFF; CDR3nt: TGCGCCAGCAGCTTGGCAGGGGCCGACTACAATGAGCAGTTCTTC
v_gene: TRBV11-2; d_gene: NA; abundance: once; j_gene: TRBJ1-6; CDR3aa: CASSSGRGARNSPLHF; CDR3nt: TGTGCCAGCAGCTCCGGGCGGGGGGCGAGGAATTCACCCCTCCACTTT
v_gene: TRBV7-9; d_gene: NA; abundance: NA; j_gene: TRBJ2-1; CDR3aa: CASSPREGDEQFF; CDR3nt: TGTGCCAGCAGCCCGAGGGAAGGTGATGAGCAGTTCTTC
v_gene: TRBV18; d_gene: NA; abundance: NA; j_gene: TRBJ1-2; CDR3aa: CASSPDRNYGYTF; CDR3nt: TGTGCCAGCTCACCCGACAGGAACTATGGCTACACCTTC
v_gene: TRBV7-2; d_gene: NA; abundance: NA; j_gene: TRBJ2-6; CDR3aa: CASSLDFGGSGANVLTF; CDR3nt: TGTGCCAGCAGCTTAGATTTTGGGGGGTCTGGGGCCAACGTCCTGACTTTC
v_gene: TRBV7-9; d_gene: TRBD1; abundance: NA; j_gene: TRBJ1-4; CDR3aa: CASSLGTGPEKLFF; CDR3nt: TGTGCCAGCAGCCTGGGGACAGGCCCCGAAAAACTGTTTTTT
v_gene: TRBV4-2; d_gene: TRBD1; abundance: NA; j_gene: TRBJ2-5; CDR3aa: CASSQASPGGRETQYF; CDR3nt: TGTGCCAGCAGCCAAGCGTCCCCAGGGGGTCGGGAGACCCAGTACTTC
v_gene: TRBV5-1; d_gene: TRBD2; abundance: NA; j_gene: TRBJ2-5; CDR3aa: CASKNDRRTSGRAQETQYF; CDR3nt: TGCGCCAGCAAGAACGACAGGCGTACTAGCGGGAGGGCCCAGGAGACCCAGTACTTC
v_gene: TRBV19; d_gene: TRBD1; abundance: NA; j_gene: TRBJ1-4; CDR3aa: CASSPTGANEKLFF; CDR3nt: TGTGCCAGTAGTCCGACAGGGGCTAATGAAAAACTGTTTTTT
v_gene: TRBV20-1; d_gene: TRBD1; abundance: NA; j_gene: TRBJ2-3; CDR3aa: CSASPLTGSSDTQYF; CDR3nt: TGCAGTGCTAGTCCCTTGACAGGGTCATCAGATACGCAGTATTTT
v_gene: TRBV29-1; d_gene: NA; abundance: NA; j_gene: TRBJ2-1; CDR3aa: CSALRGDRTLGNEQFF; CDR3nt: TGCAGCGCCCTTAGAGGTGACAGGACCTTGGGCAATGAGCAGTTCTTC
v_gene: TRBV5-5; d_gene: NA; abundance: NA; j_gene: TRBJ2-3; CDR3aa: CASSSWTLPTDTQYF; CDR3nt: TGTGCCAGCAGCTCCTGGACTTTGCCCACAGATACGCAGTATTTT
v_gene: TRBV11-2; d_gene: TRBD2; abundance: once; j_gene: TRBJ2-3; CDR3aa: CASSLDLLAGHTDTQYF; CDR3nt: TGTGCCAGCAGCTTAGATCTGCTAGCGGGGCACACAGATACGCAGTATTTT
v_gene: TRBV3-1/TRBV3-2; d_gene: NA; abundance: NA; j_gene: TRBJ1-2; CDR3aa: CASSQSRAGYTF; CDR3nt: TGTGCCAGCAGCCAGTCAAGAGCTGGCTACACCTTC
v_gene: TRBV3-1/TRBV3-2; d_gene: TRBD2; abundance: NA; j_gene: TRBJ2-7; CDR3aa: CASSQDPGARTSGRHEQYF; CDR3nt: TGTGCCAGCAGCCAAGATCCAGGGGCAAGGACTAGCGGGAGACACGAGCAGTACTTC
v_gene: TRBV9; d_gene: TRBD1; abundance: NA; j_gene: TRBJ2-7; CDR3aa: CASSPRQGAYEQYF; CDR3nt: TGTGCCAGCAGCCCTCGGCAGGGGGCATACGAGCAGTACTTC
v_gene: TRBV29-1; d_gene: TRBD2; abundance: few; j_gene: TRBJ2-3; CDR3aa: CSVTSGRRSSTDTQYF; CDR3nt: TGCAGCGTTACTAGCGGGAGACGATCTAGCACAGATACGCAGTATTTT
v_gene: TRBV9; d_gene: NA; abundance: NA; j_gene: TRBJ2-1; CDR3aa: CASSPLSSSYNEQFF; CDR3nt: TGTGCCAGCAGCCCTTTGTCTAGCTCCTACAATGAGCAGTTCTTC